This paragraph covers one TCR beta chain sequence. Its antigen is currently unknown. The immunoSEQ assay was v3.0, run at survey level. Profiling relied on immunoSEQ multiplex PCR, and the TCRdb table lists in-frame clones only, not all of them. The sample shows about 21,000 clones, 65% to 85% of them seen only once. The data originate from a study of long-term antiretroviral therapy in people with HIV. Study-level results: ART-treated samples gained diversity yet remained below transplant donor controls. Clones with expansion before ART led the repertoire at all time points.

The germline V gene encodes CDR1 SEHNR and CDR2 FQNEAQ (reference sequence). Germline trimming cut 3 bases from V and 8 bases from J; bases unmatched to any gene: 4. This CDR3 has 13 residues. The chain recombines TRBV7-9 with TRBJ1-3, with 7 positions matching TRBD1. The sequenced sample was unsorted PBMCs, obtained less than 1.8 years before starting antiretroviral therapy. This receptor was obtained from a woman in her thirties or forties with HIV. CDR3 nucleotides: TGTGCCAGCAGCTTGAGACAGGGTGACACCATATATTTT. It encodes CASSLRQGDTIYF.